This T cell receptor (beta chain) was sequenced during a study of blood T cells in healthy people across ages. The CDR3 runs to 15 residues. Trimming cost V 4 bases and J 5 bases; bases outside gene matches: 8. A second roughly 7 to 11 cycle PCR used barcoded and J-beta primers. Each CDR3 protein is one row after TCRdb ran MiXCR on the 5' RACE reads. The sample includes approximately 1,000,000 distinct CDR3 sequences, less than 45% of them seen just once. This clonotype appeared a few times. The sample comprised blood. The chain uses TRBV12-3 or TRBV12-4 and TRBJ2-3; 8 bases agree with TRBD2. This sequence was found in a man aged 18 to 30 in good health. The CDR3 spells CASSSGGAGGDTQYF. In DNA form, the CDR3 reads TGTGCCAGCAGTTCCGGGGGGGCCGGTGGAGATACGCAGTATTTT.